This record covers a single T cell receptor beta chain. This record belongs to a study of blood T cell repertoires in COVID-19. Study background: Some COVID-19 samples were acute and others convalescent; all came from the United States, Italy and Spain.

The data were produced by immunoSEQ multiplex PCR, yet TCRdb's version contains in-frame clones alone and is incomplete. The sample includes almost 400,000 clones, over 75% of them seen just once. This CDR3 has 16 residues. Germline values: CDR1 SGHRS, CDR2 YFSETQ. V gave up 2 bases and J gave up 4 bases; unmatched junction bases: 7. Seattle researchers signed up patients amid active infection and tracked them longitudinally. The chain carries TRBV5-1 and TRBJ2-2; 8 bases fit TRBD2. Material for sequencing was peripheral blood. The source is a woman aged 60 to 75 with COVID-19, enrolled during active disease. The CDR3 sequence: CASSLTGGLGTGELFF. CDR3 DNA: TGCGCCAGCAGCTTAACGGGGGGGCTTGGCACCGGGGAGCTGTTTTTT.